One and the same sample provided the 8 T cell receptor beta chains below, sequenced in a study of shared clonotypes between healthy human individuals. Clones were sequenced by immunoSEQ multiplex PCR, and TCRdb holds only the in-frame ones, with some missing. This sample yields over 2 million clones, of which less than 95% are seen a single time; 0.3% to 0.45% belongs to the top ten. The sequencing sample was made of naive CD4+ T cells from PBMCs. Subset defined: CD45RA+ positively selected. Every receptor here comes from a man younger than 30 in good health. Some clones in this sample may be carry-over from other donors' samples.

The V and J genes are TRBV28 and TRBJ1-2; D unclear. Trimming removed 10 bases from V and 5 bases from J, with 11 bases in between. Germline V gene data show CDR1 as MDHEN and CDR2 as SYDVKM. The CDR3 contains 11 residues. The CDR3 loop reads CATPSGYGYTF. As DNA, the CDR3 is TGTGCCACCCCCTCGGGGTATGGCTACACCTTC.

This clone was seen a few times. V usage is TRBV5-1 and J usage is TRBJ1-1, with 7 bases matching TRBD1. CDR1 is SGHRS, CDR2 YFSETQ, per germline. The CDR3 extends over 15 amino acids. V was pared by 0 bases and J by 4 bases, with 6 bases of the junction left unmatched. CDR3 DNA sequence: TGCGCCAGCAGCTTGGATGGACAGGCAACCACTGAAGCTTTCTTT. It translates to CASSLDGQATTEAFF.

The rearrangement links TRBV29-1 to TRBJ1-3; D is perhaps TRBD1 (6 bases). V lost 6 bases, J lost 0 bases, and 21 bases lay in between. The CDR3 contains 17 residues. The germline gives CDR1 SQVTM, CDR2 ANQGSEA. CDR3 bases: TGCAGCGTACTGACTTACCCAGGGGTCAGCTCTGGAAACACCATATATTTT. Protein sequence: CSVLTYPGVSSGNTIYF.

The chain employs TRBV27 and TRBJ2-3; D is ambiguous. Deletions cut 7 bases from V and 6 bases from J, with 11 bases between. The germline V gene has CDR1 MNHEY and CDR2 SMNVEV (reference sequence). The CDR3 is made up of 12 amino acids. CDR3 residues: CASTDEWDTQYF. The CDR3 region has the DNA TGTGCCAGCACCGATGAATGGGATACGCAGTATTTT.

With regard to this clone: The same CDR3 also results from other DNA sequences found in this sample. The rearrangement uses TRBV5-1 and TRBJ2-7; 11 nucleotides align to TRBD2. V was clipped by 0 bases and J by 3 bases; unmatched bases: 2. The germline gives CDR1 SGHRS, CDR2 YFSETQ. This CDR3 is 15 amino acids long. This chain's CDR3 is CASSLVTSGSYEQYF. In DNA, the CDR3 is TGCGCCAGCAGCTTGGTTACTAGCGGGAGCTACGAGCAGTACTTC.

The J gene is TRBJ1-1, the V gene TRBV19; perhaps TRBD1 as D (6 bases). Trimming took off 4 bases at V and 4 bases at J, with 19 bases between the two ends. Germline-derived CDR1 and CDR2 are LNHDA and SQIVND (reference sequence). The CDR3 sequence is 16 residues long. The CDR3 reads CASSTQGGGSVTEAFF. The CDR3 DNA reads TGTGCCAGTAGTACACAGGGTGGGGGCTCGGTCACTGAAGCTTTCTTT.

This clone was detected only a few times. This sequence joins TRBV6-1 and TRBJ1-5; D gene unclear. Trimming shortened V by 0 bases and J by 14 bases, and 8 bases separated the two germline ends. CDR1 and CDR2 from the germline V gene are MNHNS and SASEGT. The CDR3 length is 11 residues. The CDR3 spells CASSEAPREHF. In nucleotides, the CDR3 is TGTGCCAGCAGTGAAGCACCAAGGGAGCATTTT.

This clone was seen a single time. The V and J genes are TRBV15 and TRBJ1-2; 8 bases line up with TRBD1. The CDR3 is made up of 15 amino acids. V shed 5 bases, J shed 3 bases, and the junction held 8 bases outside the gene matches. CDR1 LNHNV and CDR2 YYDKDF come from the germline V gene (reference sequence). The CDR3 is CATSFSPGGDYGYTF. CDR3 in DNA: TGTGCCACCAGCTTTTCGCCAGGGGGCGACTATGGCTACACCTTC.